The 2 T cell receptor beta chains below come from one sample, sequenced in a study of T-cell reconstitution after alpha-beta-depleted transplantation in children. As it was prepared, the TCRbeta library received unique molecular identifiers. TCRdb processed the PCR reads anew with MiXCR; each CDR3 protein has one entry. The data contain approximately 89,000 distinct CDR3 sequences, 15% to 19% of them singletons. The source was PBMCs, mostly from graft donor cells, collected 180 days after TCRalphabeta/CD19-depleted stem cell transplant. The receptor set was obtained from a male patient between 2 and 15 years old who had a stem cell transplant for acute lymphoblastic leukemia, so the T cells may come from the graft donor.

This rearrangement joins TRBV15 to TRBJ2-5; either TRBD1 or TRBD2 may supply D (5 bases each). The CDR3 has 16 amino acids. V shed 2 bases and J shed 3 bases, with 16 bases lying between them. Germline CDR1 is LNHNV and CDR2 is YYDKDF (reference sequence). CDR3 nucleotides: TGTGCCACCAGCAGACCCCCCTGGGGGTGGGAAGAGACCCAGTACTTC. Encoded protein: CATSRPPWGWEETQYF.

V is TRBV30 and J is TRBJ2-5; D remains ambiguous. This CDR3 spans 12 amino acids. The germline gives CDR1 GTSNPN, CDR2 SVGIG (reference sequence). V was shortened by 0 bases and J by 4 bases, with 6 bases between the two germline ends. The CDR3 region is CAWSVLGETQYF. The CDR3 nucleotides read TGTGCCTGGAGTGTACTGGGAGAGACCCAGTACTTC. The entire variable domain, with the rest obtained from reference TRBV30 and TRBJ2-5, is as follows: SQTIHQWPATLVQPVGSPLSLECTVEGTSNPNLYWYRQAAGRGLQLLFYSVGIGQISSEVPQNLSASRPQDRQFILSSKKLLLSDSGFYLCAWSVLGETQYFGPGTRLLVL.